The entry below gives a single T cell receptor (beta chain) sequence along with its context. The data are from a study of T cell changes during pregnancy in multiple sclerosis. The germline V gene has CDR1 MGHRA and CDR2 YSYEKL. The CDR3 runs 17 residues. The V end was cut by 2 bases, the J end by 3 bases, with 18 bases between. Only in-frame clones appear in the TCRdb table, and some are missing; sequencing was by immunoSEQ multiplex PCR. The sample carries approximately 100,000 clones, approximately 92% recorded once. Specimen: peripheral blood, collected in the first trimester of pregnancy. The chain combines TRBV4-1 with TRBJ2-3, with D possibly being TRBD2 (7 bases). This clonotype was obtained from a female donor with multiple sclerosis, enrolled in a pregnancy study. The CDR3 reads CASSQREGGKRTDTQYF. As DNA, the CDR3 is TGCGCCAGCAGCCAAAGAGAGGGGGGGAAGCGGACAGATACGCAGTATTTT.